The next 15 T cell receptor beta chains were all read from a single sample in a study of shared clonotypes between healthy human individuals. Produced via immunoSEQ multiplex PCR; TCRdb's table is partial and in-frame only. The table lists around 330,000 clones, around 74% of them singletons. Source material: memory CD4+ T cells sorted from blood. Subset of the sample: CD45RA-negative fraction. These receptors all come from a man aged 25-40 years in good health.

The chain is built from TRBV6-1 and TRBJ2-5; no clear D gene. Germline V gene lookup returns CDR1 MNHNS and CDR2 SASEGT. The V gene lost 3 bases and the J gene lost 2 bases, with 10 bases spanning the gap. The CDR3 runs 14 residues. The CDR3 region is CASSDFVKQETQYF. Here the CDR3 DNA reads TGTGCCAGCAGTGACTTTGTGAAACAAGAGACCCAGTACTTC.

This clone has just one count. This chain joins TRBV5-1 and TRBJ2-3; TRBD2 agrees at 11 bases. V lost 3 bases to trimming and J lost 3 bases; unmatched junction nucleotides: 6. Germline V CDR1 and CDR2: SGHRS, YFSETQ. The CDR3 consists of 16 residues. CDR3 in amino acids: CASSSLAGGRTDTQYF. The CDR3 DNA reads TGCGCCAGCAGCTCCTTAGCGGGAGGGCGGACAGATACGCAGTATTTT.

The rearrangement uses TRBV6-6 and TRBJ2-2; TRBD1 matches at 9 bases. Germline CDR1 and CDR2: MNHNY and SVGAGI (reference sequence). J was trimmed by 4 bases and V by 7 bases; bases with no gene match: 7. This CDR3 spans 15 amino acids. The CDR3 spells CASIGQGFGTGELFF. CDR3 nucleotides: TGTGCCAGCATAGGACAGGGGTTTGGCACCGGGGAGCTGTTTTTT.

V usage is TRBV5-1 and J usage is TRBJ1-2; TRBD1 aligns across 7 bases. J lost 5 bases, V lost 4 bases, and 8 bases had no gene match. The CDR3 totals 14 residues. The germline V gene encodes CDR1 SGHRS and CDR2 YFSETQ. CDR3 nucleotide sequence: TGCGCCAGCAGCAAACAGGGACAGCTTTATGGCTACACCTTC. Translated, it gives CASSKQGQLYGYTF.

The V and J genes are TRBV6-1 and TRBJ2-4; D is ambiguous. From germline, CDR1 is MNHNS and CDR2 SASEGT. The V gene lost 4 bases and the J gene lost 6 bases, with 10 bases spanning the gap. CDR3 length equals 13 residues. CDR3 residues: CASSAEGRNIQYF. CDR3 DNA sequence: TGTGCCAGCAGTGCCGAAGGAAGAAACATTCAGTACTTC.

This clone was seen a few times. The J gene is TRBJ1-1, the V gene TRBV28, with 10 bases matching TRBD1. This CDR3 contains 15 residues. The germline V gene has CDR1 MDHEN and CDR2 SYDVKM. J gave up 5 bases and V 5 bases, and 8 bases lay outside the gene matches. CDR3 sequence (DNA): TGTGCCAGCAGTAAACTCGACAGGGGGCGTACTGAAGCTTTCTTT. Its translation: CASSKLDRGRTEAFF.

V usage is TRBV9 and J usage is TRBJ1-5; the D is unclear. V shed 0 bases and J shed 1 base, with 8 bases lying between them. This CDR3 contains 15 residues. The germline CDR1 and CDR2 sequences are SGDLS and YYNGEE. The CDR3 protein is CASSVDSGSNQPQHF. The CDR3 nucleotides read TGTGCCAGCAGCGTAGACTCTGGGAGCAATCAGCCCCAGCATTTT.

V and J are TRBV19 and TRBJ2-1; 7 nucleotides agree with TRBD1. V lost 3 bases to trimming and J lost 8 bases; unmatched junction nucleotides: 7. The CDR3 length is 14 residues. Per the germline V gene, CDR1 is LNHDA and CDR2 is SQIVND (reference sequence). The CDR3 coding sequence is TGTGCCAGTAGTATGCGACAGGGTGGGGATGAGCAGTTCTTC. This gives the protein CASSMRQGGDEQFF.

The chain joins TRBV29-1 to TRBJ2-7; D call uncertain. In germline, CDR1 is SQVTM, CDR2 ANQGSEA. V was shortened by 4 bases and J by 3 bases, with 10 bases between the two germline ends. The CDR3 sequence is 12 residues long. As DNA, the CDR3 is TGCAGCGTTGCGGGTCACAACTACGAGCAGTACTTC. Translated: CSVAGHNYEQYF.

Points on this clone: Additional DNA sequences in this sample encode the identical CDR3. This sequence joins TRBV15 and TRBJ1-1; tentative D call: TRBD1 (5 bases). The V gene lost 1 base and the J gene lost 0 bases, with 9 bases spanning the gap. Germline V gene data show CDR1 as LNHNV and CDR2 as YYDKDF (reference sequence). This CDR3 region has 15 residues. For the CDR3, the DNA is TGTGCCACCAGCAGAGGGGGCAGCATGAACACTGAAGCTTTCTTT. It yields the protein CATSRGGSMNTEAFF. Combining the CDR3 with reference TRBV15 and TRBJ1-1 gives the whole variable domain DAMVIQNPRYQVTQFGKPVTLSCSQTLNHNVMYWYQQKSSQAPKLLFHYYDKDFNNEADTPDNFQSRRPNTSFCFLDIRSPGLGDTAMYLCATSRGGSMNTEAFFGQGTRLTVV.

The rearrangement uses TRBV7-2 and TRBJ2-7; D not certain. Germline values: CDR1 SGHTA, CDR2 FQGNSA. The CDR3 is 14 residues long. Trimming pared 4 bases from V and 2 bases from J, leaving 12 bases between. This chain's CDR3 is CASSSFGRAYEQYF. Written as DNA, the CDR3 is TGTGCCAGCAGCTCATTCGGACGGGCCTACGAGCAGTACTTC.

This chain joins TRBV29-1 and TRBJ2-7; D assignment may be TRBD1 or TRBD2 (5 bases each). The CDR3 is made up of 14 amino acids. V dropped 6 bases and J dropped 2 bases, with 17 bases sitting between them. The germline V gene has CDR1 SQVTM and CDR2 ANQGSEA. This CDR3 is CSVASSGGTYEQYF. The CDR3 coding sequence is TGCAGCGTCGCGTCTAGTGGGGGAACCTACGAGCAGTACTTC.

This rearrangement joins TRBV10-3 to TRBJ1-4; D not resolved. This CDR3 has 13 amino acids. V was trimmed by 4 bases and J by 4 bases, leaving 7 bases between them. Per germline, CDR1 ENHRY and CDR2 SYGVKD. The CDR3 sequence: CAISAQVNEKLFF. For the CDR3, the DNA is TGTGCCATCAGTGCCCAGGTTAATGAAAAACTGTTTTTT.

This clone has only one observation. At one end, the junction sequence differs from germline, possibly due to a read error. CDR3 protein: CTFGQGIRYEQYF. The CDR3 bases are TGCACCTTCGGACAGGGAATACGCTACGAGCAGTACTTC. The V and J genes are TRBV6-5 and TRBJ2-7; 8 bases align to TRBD1. Germline assignment: CDR1 MNHEY and CDR2 SVGAGI. CDR3 size: 13 residues.

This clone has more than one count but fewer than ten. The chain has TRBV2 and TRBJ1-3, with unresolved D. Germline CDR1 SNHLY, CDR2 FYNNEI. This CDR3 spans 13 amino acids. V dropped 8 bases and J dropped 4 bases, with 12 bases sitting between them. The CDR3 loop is CASGRNPGNTIYF. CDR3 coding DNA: TGTGCCAGCGGGAGGAATCCGGGAAACACCATATATTTT.